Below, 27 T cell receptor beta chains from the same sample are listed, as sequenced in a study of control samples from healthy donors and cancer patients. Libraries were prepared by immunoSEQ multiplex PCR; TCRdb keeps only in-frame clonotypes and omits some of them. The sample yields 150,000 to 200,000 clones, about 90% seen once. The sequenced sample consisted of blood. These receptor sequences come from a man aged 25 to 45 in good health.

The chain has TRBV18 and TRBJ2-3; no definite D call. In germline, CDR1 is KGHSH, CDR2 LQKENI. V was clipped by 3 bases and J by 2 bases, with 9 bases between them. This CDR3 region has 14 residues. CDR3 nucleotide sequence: TGTGCCAGCTCACCTAGGATTTCCACAGATACGCAGTATTTT. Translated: CASSPRISTDTQYF.

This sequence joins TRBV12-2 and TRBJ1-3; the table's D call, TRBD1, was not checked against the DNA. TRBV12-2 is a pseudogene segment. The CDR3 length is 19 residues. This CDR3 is CASRRWKRTPDISGNTIYF. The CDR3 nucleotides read TGTGCAAGTCGCCGGTGGAAAAGGACACCGGACATCTCTGGAAACACCATATATTTT.

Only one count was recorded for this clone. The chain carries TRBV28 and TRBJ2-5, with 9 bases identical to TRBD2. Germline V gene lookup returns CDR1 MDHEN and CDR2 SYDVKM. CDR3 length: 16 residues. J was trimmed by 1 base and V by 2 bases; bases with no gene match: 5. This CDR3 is CASSLAGGRAQETQYF. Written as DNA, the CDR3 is TGTGCCAGCAGTTTAGCGGGAGGGAGAGCCCAAGAGACCCAGTACTTC.

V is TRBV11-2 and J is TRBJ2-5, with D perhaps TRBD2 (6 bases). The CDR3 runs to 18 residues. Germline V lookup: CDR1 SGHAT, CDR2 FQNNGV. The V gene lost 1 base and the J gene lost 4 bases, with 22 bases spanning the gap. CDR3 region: CASSLGLIGAGGAETQYF. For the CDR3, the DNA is TGTGCCAGCAGCTTAGGACTAATCGGGGCCGGGGGAGCAGAGACCCAGTACTTC.

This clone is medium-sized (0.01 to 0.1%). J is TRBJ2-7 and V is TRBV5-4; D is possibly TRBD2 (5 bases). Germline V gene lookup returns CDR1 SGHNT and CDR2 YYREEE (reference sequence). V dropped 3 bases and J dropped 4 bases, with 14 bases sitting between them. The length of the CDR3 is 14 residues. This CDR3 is CASSSLEREYEQYF. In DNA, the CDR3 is TGTGCCAGCAGCTCTTTAGAGAGGGAATACGAGCAGTACTTC.

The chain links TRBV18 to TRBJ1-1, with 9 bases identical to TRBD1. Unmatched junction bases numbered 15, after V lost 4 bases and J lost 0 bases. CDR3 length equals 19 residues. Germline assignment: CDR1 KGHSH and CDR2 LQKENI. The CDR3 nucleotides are TGTGCCAGCTCACAACGTCTCGTCAGGGACAGGGACATGAACACTGAAGCTTTCTTT. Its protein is CASSQRLVRDRDMNTEAFF.

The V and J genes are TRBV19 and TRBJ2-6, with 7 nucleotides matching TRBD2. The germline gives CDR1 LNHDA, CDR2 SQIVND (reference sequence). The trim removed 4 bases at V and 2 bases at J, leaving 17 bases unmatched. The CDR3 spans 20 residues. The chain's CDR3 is CASSRAGVLFPSAGANVLTF. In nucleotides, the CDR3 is TGTGCCAGTAGTAGGGCGGGAGTCCTCTTCCCGTCGGCTGGGGCCAACGTCCTGACTTTC. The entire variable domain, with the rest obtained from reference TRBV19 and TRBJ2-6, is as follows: DGGITQSPKYLFRKEGQNVTLSCEQNLNHDAMYWYRQDPGQGLRLIYYSQIVNDFQKGDIAEGYSVSREKKESFPLTVTSAQKNPTAFYLCASSRAGVLFPSAGANVLTFGAGSRLTVL.

For the CDR3, the DNA is TGTGCCAGCAGCGGACGGACAGATTTTCCCTCCTACAATGAGCAGTTCTTC. This translates into CASSGRTDFPSYNEQFF. The V gene is TRBV9, the J gene TRBJ2-1; D perhaps matches TRBD1 (6 bases). The CDR3 length is 17 residues. V was pared by 3 bases and J by 0 bases, with 16 bases between. Germline CDR1 is SGDLS and CDR2 is YYNGEE.

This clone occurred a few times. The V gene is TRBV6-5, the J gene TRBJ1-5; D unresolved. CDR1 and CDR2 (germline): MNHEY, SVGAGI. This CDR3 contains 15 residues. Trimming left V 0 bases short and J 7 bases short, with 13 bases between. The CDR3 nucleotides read TGTGCCAGCAGTTACTCTGCGGCGGGGATACAGCCCCAGCATTTT. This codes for CASSYSAAGIQPQHF.

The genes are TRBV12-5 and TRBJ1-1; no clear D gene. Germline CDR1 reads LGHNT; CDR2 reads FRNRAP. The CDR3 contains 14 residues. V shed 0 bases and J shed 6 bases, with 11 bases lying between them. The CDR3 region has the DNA TGTGCTAGTGGTTTGGTGGGCCCAGTAGCTGAAGCTTTCTTT. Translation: CASGLVGPVAEAFF.

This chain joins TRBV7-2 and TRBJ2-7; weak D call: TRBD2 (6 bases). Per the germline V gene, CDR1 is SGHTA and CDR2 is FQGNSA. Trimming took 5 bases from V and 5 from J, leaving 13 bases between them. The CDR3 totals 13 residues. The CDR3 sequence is CASSHSPGDEQYF. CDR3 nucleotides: TGTGCCAGCAGCCACTCCCCGGGGGACGAGCAGTACTTC.

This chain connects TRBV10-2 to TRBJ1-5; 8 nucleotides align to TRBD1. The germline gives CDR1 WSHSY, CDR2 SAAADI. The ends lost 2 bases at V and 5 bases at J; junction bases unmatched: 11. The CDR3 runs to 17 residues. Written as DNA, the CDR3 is TGCGCCAGCAGTGAGCCCATAGACAGGGGAAGAGATCAGCCCCAGCATTTT. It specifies CASSEPIDRGRDQPQHF.

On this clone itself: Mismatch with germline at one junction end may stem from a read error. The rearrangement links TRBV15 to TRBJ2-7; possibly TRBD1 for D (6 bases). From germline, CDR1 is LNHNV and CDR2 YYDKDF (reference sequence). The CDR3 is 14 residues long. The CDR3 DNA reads TGTGCCACCAGCGGAGAACAAGGGGGAATGGGGCAGTACTTC. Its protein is CATSGEQGGMGQYF.

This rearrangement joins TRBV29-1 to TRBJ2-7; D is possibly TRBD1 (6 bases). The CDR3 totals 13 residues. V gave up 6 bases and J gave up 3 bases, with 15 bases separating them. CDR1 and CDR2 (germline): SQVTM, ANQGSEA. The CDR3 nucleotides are TGCAGCGTGGGGCAGGGGTCCAACTACGAGCAGTACTTC. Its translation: CSVGQGSNYEQYF.

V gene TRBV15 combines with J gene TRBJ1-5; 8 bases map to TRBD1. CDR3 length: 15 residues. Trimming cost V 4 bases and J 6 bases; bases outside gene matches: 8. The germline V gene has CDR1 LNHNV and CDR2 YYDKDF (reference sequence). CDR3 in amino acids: CATSTPTGESQPQHF. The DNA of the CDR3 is TGTGCCACCAGCACTCCGACAGGGGAGAGTCAGCCCCAGCATTTT.

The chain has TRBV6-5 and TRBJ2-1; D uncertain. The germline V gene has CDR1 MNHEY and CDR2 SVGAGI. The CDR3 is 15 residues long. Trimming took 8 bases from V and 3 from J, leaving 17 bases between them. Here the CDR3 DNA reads TGTGCCAGCTACACCATTAGCCTGGGCTACAATGAGCAGTTCTTC. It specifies CASYTISLGYNEQFF.

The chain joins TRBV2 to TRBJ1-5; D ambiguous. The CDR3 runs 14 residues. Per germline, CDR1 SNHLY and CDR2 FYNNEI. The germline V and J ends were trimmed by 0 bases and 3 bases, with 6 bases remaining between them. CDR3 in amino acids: CASSEASPNQPQHF. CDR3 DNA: TGTGCCAGCAGTGAAGCTTCTCCCAATCAGCCCCAGCATTTT. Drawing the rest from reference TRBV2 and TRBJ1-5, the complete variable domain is EPEVTQTPSHQVTQMGQEVILRCVPISNHLYFYWYRQILGQKVEFLVSFYNNEISEKSEIFDDQFSVERPDGSNFTLKIRSTKLEDSAMYFCASSEASPNQPQHFGDGTRLSIL.

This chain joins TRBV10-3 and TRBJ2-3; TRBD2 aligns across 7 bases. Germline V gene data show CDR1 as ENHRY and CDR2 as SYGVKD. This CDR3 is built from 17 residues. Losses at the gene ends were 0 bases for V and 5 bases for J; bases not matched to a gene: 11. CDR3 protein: CAISESRDWRGLDTQYF. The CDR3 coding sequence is TGTGCCATCAGTGAGTCGAGGGACTGGCGGGGGTTAGATACGCAGTATTTT.

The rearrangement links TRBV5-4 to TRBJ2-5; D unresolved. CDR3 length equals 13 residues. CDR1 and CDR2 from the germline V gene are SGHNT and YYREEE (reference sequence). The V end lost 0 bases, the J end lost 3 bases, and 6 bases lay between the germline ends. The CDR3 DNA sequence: TGTGCCAGCAGCTTGGTCGATGAAGAGACCCAGTACTTC. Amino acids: CASSLVDEETQYF.

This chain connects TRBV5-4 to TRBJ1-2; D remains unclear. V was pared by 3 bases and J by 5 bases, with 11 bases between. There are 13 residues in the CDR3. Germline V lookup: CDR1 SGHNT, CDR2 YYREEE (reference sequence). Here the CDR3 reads CASSSTGPYGYTF. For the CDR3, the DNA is TGTGCCAGCAGCTCCACCGGTCCTTATGGCTACACCTTC.

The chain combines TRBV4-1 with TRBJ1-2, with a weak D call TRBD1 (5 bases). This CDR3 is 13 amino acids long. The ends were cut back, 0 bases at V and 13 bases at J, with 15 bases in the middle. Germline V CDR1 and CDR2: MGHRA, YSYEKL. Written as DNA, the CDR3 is TGCGCCAGCAGCCAAGAGGGCAGGGCGCTAAGCACCTTC. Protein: CASSQEGRALSTF.

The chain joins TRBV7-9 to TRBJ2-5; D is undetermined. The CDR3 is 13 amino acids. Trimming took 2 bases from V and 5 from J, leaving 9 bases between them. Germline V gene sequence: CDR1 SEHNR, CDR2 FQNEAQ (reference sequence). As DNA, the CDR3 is TGTGCCAGCAGCTTATTGCTTGGGGAGACCCAGTACTTC. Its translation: CASSLLLGETQYF.

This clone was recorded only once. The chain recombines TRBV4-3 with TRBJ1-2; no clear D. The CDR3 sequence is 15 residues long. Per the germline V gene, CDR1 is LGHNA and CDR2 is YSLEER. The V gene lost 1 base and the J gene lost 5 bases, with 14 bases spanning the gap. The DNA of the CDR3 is TGCGCCAGCAGCCAAGCCGAAGGACGGGAATATGGCTACACCTTC. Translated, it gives CASSQAEGREYGYTF.

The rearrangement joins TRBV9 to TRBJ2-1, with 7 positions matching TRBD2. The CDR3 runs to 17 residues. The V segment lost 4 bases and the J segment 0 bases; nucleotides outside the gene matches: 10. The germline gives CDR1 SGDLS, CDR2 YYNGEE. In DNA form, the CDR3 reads TGTGCCAGCAGCTTCCGGACTAGTACTTCCTCCTACAATGAGCAGTTCTTC. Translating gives CASSFRTSTSSYNEQFF.

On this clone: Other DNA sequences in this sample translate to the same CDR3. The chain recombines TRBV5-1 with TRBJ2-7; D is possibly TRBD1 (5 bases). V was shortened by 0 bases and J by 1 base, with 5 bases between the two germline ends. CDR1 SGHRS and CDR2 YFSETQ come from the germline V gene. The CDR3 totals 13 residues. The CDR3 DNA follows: TGCGCCAGCAGCTTGGCAGGGTCCTACGAGCAGTACTTC. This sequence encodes CASSLAGSYEQYF.

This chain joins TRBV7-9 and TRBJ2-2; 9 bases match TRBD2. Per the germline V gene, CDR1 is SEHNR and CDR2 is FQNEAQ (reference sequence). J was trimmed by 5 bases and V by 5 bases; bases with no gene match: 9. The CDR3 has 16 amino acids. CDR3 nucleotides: TGTGCCAGCAGCCCGACCGGGACTAGCAAAACCGGGGAGCTGTTTTTT. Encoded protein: CASSPTGTSKTGELFF. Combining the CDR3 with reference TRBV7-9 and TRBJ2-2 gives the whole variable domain DTGVSQNPRHKITKRGQNVTFRCDPISEHNRLYWYRQTLGQGPEFLTYFQNEAQLEKSRLLSDRFSAERPKGSFSTLEIQRTEQGDSAMYLCASSPTGTSKTGELFFGEGSRLTVL.

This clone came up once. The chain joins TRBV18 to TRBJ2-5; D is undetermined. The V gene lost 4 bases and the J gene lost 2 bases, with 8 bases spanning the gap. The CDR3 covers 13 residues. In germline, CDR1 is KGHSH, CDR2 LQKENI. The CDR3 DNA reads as TGTGCCAGCTCACGGGGAATTCAAGAGACCCAGTACTTC. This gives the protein CASSRGIQETQYF.